These 5 T cell receptor beta chains came from one sample sequenced in a study of regulatory T cells in long-lasting Graves disease. Arm-PCR of CDR3 regions with iRepertoire HTBI primers generated TCR beta libraries. Using its own MiXCR run on the multiplex PCR reads, TCRdb lists one record per CDR3 protein. This table holds some 370,000 distinct CDR3 sequences, around 21% found once. Time point meaning: persistent/refractory GD, antithyroid drugs over 5 years with positive TRAb. The TCR library was prepared using RNA isolated from PBMCs. Sample: peripheral blood mononuclear cells (PBMCs), taken when the disease was refractory, from a patient treated with antithyroid drugs. These receptors were collected from a female donor with Graves disease.

V is TRBV29-1 and J is TRBJ1-1, with D unclear. The germline V gene has CDR1 SQVTM and CDR2 ANQGSEA. The CDR3 runs to 13 residues. The V gene lost 6 bases and the J gene lost 0 bases, with 11 bases spanning the gap. CDR3 sequence: CSVSGRMNTEAFF. The CDR3 DNA follows: TGCAGCGTCTCCGGTCGGATGAACACTGAAGCTTTCTTT.

The V gene is TRBV6-2 or TRBV6-3, the J gene TRBJ2-7; D remains unclear. Trimming took off 0 bases at V and 2 bases at J, with 14 bases between the two ends. Germline values: CDR1 MNHEY, CDR2 SVGEGT. The CDR3 covers 16 residues. The CDR3 region is CASSYSNRDTPYEQYF. The DNA for the CDR3 is TGTGCCAGCAGTTACTCGAACCGAGACACCCCCTACGAGCAGTACTTC.

A word on this clonotype: A much larger clone lies one base from this, so it may be a read error. This rearrangement joins TRBV7-2 to TRBJ1-5, with 9 bases lining up with TRBD1. CDR1 and CDR2 (germline): SGHTA, FQGNSA. The V gene end was trimmed by 1 base and the J gene end by 5 bases; junction bases not matched to a gene: 3. The CDR3 loop spans 15 amino acids. The CDR3 DNA sequence: TGTGCCAGCAGCTTAGAACAGGGGGCGGATCAGCCCCAGCATTTT. As protein: CASSLEQGADQPQHF.

The chain couples TRBV4-1 to TRBJ2-1; perhaps D is TRBD1 or TRBD2 (5 bases each). The ends were cut back, 4 bases at V and 5 bases at J, with 12 bases in the middle. Germline V gives CDR1 MGHRA, CDR2 YSYEKL. There are 14 residues in the CDR3. This chain's CDR3 is CASSPGVGDNEQFF. The CDR3 DNA sequence: TGCGCCAGCAGCCCCGGGGTGGGGGACAATGAGCAGTTCTTC.

The genes are TRBV7-9 and TRBJ1-1; D is uncertain. Trimming took 3 bases from V and 1 from J, leaving 15 bases between them. The CDR3 totals 16 residues. Looked up from germline, CDR1 is SEHNR and CDR2 is FQNEAQ (reference sequence). For the CDR3, the DNA is TGTGCCAGCAGCTTCCCTCTGGGAGTCCAGAACACTGAAGCTTTCTTT. Protein product: CASSFPLGVQNTEAFF.